One sample yielded the 27 T cell receptor beta chains listed below, sequenced in a study of OX40 agonist ivuxolimab in advanced cancers. Assay used: immunoSEQ multiplex PCR; TCRdb lists only in-frame clones, some missing. The repertoire holds 60,000 to 75,000 clones, with 88% as singletons. The sample was CD4+ or CD8+ T cells sorted from blood, taken in a trial of the OX40 agonist ivuxolimab. The receptor set was obtained from an adult with an advanced solid tumor such as melanoma, head and neck, liver or kidney cancer.

J is TRBJ2-3 and V is TRBV4-2; tentative D call: TRBD1 (6 bases). This CDR3 comprises 15 residues. Germline V gene lookup returns CDR1 LGHNA and CDR2 YNFKEQ. V lost 0 bases, J lost 7 bases, and 14 bases lay in between. CDR3 protein: CASSQEQGTVNTQYF. The CDR3 DNA reads TGTGCCAGCAGCCAAGAACAGGGTACCGTAAATACGCAGTATTTT.

The chain is built from TRBV27 and TRBJ2-2; D is unclear. This CDR3 is 14 amino acids long. The V end lost 5 bases, the J end lost 6 bases, and 13 bases lay between the germline ends. In germline, CDR1 is MNHEY, CDR2 SMNVEV (reference sequence). CDR3 sequence: CASSPRRTSGELFF. The CDR3 DNA follows: TGTGCCAGCAGTCCAAGGAGAACATCCGGGGAGCTGTTTTTT.

The genes are TRBV5-1 and TRBJ2-5, with a possible D match to TRBD2 (6 bases). Trimming removed 2 bases at V and 0 bases at J, with 11 bases between. This CDR3 is 15 amino acids long. Germline V gene data show CDR1 as SGHRS and CDR2 as YFSETQ. CDR3 sequence reads: CASSFSGPYQETQYF. The CDR3 bases are TGCGCCAGCAGCTTTAGCGGACCCTACCAAGAGACCCAGTACTTC.

In this sample, this clone turned up once. The rearrangement links TRBV25-1 to TRBJ2-3, with D possibly TRBD2 on 5 matching bases. The CDR3 runs to 14 residues. The germline V gene encodes CDR1 MGHDK and CDR2 SYGVNS. V dropped 6 bases and J dropped 0 bases, with 10 bases sitting between them. CDR3 in amino acids: CASSPGLSTDTQYF. The CDR3 DNA is TGTGCCAGCAGCCCAGGACTTAGCACAGATACGCAGTATTTT.

The gene calls are TRBV28 and TRBJ1-3, with D hard to call. Germline-derived CDR1 and CDR2 are MDHEN and SYDVKM. The CDR3 contains 14 residues. The germline V and J ends were trimmed by 7 bases and 2 bases, with 12 bases remaining between them. The CDR3 sequence is CASTQEAAGNTIYF. In nucleotides, the CDR3 is TGTGCCAGCACCCAAGAAGCCGCTGGAAACACCATATATTTT.

The chain uses TRBV30 and TRBJ2-7; a possible D gene is TRBD1 (6 bases). V gave up 4 bases and J gave up 3 bases, with 13 bases separating them. CDR3 length: 13 amino acids. Germline CDR1 reads GTSNPN; CDR2 reads SVGIG (reference sequence). The CDR3 bases are TGTGCCTGGAAACTTACAGGGAGCTACGAGCAGTACTTC. It is translated as CAWKLTGSYEQYF.

This rearrangement joins TRBV6-1 to TRBJ1-5; 10 nucleotides agree with TRBD1. CDR3 size: 15 residues. From germline, CDR1 is MNHNS and CDR2 SASEGT. V was clipped by 7 bases and J by 3 bases; unmatched bases: 6. CDR3 loop: CASKSTGGNNQPQHF. CDR3 coding DNA: TGTGCCAGCAAGTCGACAGGGGGCAACAATCAGCCCCAGCATTTT.

The rearrangement uses TRBV6-1 and TRBJ1-2; D not resolved. This CDR3 comprises 15 residues. V was cut by 0 bases and J by 4 bases, with 12 bases left in between. Germline CDR1 MNHNS, CDR2 SASEGT. CDR3 region: CASSEAPEGIYGYTF. CDR3 DNA sequence: TGTGCCAGCAGTGAAGCCCCTGAAGGGATCTATGGCTACACCTTC.

The chain employs TRBV4-1 and TRBJ2-6; D is uncertain. V was trimmed by 0 bases and J by 0 bases, leaving 9 bases between them. CDR3 size: 17 residues. The germline V gene has CDR1 MGHRA and CDR2 YSYEKL. The CDR3 coding sequence is TGCGCCAGCAGCCAAGATAAGGGCATCTCTGGGGCCAACGTCCTGACTTTC. Protein sequence: CASSQDKGISGANVLTF.

This sequence joins TRBV5-1 and TRBJ1-1, with D maybe TRBD1 (6 bases). CDR1 SGHRS and CDR2 YFSETQ come from the germline V gene. Between the trimmed V and J ends, which lost 5 bases and 2 bases, there was a span of 16 bases. There are 15 residues in the CDR3. CDR3 in amino acids: CASSRTTGTNTEAFF. The CDR3 DNA reads TGCGCCAGCAGTCGTACGACAGGCACAAACACTGAAGCTTTCTTT.

V is TRBV11-2 and J is TRBJ1-2; unclear D gene. CDR1 is SGHAT and CDR2 is FQNNGV in the germline V gene. This CDR3 has 19 residues. V was trimmed by 1 base and J by 5 bases, leaving 26 bases between them. The CDR3 coding sequence is TGTGCCAGCAGCTTAGGGGCTTTGAATCCGATTTCGGTTCGTTATGGCTACACCTTC. The encoded protein is CASSLGALNPISVRYGYTF. The complete variable domain, with remaining parts taken from reference TRBV11-2 and TRBJ1-2, reads EAGVAQSPRYKIIEKRQSVAFWCNPISGHATLYWYQQILGQGPKLLIQFQNNGVVDDSQLPKDRFSAERLKGVDSTLKIQPAKLEDSAVYLCASSLGALNPISVRYGYTFGSGTRLTVV.

This chain uses TRBV30 with TRBJ1-4; the D is unclear. CDR3 length equals 15 residues. Germline V CDR1 and CDR2: GTSNPN, SVGIG (reference sequence). Trimming stripped 0 bases from V and 4 bases from J, with 12 bases between. The CDR3 region is CAWSVQAGNNEKLFF. CDR3 in DNA: TGTGCCTGGAGTGTACAAGCTGGGAATAATGAAAAACTGTTTTTT.

The chain employs TRBV5-1 and TRBJ2-3; 10 nucleotides match TRBD2. The ends lost 0 bases at V and 6 bases at J; junction bases unmatched: 7. From germline, CDR1 is SGHRS and CDR2 YFSETQ. The CDR3 covers 16 residues. The CDR3 bases are TGCGCCAGCAGCTTGGGAGGACTAGCGGTTGGGGATACGCAGTATTTT. Translating it yields CASSLGGLAVGDTQYF.

This chain connects TRBV10-2 to TRBJ2-3, with D unresolved. CDR1 and CDR2 (germline): WSHSY, SAAADI. The V and J ends lost 6 bases and 8 bases respectively, with 12 bases between them. The CDR3 covers 12 residues. The CDR3: CASRKHEGTQYF. In DNA, the CDR3 is TGCGCCAGCAGAAAACATGAAGGTACGCAGTATTTT.

This sequence joins TRBV5-4 and TRBJ1-1; 7 positions agree with TRBD1. Germline CDR1 SGHNT, CDR2 YYREEE (reference sequence). This CDR3 is built from 15 residues. Unmatched junction bases numbered 6, after V lost 0 bases and J lost 4 bases. The chain's CDR3 is CASSLGRQGTTEAFF. The CDR3 nucleotides read TGTGCCAGCAGCTTGGGCCGACAGGGAACCACTGAAGCTTTCTTT. Full variable domain (rest looked up from reference TRBV5-4 and TRBJ1-1): ETGVTQSPTHLIKTRGQQVTLRCSSQSGHNTVSWYQQALGQGPQFIFQYYREEENGRGNFPPRFSGLQFPNYSSELNVNALELDDSALYLCASSLGRQGTTEAFFGQGTRLTVV.

The gene calls are TRBV11-1 and TRBJ2-1; D remains ambiguous. Trimming removed 3 bases from V and 8 bases from J, with 14 bases in between. The CDR3 contains 14 residues. Germline V CDR1 and CDR2: SGHAT, FQDESV (reference sequence). The CDR3 region is CASSFFQPSDEQFF. For the CDR3, the DNA is TGTGCCAGCAGCTTTTTCCAGCCCTCCGATGAGCAGTTCTTC.

The chain couples TRBV27 to TRBJ2-7, with a tentative D call TRBD1 (5 bases). The germline V gene has CDR1 MNHEY and CDR2 SMNVEV (reference sequence). V lost 4 bases and J 6 bases, leaving 13 bases between the germline ends. This CDR3 is 13 amino acids long. The CDR3 bases are TGTGCCAGCAGTTCTCCGTGGACAATCGAGCAGTACTTC. Its protein product is CASSSPWTIEQYF.

The chain joins TRBV5-1 to TRBJ2-7; a weak D match, TRBD1 (6 bases). Trimming took 0 bases from V and 3 from J, leaving 13 bases between them. This CDR3 has 15 residues. In germline, CDR1 is SGHRS, CDR2 YFSETQ. The CDR3 DNA is TGCGCCAGCAGCTTGGGGTGGGACACAGACTACGAGCAGTACTTC. As protein: CASSLGWDTDYEQYF. Filled out from reference TRBV5-1 and TRBJ2-7, the complete variable domain reads KAGVTQTPRYLIKTRGQQVTLSCSPISGHRSVSWYQQTPGQGLQFLFEYFSETQRNKGNFPGRFSGRQFSNSRSEMNVSTLELGDSALYLCASSLGWDTDYEQYFGPGTRLTVT.

V gene TRBV2 combines with J gene TRBJ1-1; perhaps TRBD1 as D (5 bases). Looked up from germline, CDR1 is SNHLY and CDR2 is FYNNEI. CDR3 size: 11 residues. Trimming pared 4 bases from V and 10 bases from J, leaving 10 bases between. The CDR3 spells CASSVKGLAFF. Here the CDR3 DNA reads TGTGCCAGCAGTGTAAAGGGGTTAGCTTTCTTT. Full variable domain (outside the CDR3, taken from reference TRBV2 and TRBJ1-1): EPEVTQTPSHQVTQMGQEVILRCVPISNHLYFYWYRQILGQKVEFLVSFYNNEISEKSEIFDDQFSVERPDGSNFTLKIRSTKLEDSAMYFCASSVKGLAFFGQGTRLTVV.

The chain links TRBV6-1 to TRBJ2-2, with D possibly being TRBD2 (6 bases). The CDR3 sequence is 14 residues long. V shed 8 bases and J shed 4 bases, with 14 bases lying between them. Germline values: CDR1 MNHNS, CDR2 SASEGT. This CDR3 reads CASGRTLRTGELFF. DNA for the CDR3: TGTGCCAGCGGGAGGACCTTACGCACCGGGGAGCTGTTTTTT.

Comments on this clone: Germline is not matched at one junction end, which may reflect a read error. The chain employs TRBV28 and TRBJ1-5, with D perhaps TRBD1 (5 bases). The CDR3 runs 16 residues. From germline, CDR1 is MDHEN and CDR2 SYDVKM. Here the CDR3 reads CASTKASGHLNRPQHF. CDR3 bases: TGTGCCAGCACCAAGGCCTCAGGGCACCTCAATCGGCCCCAGCATTTT. The complete variable domain, with remaining parts taken from reference TRBV28 and TRBJ1-5, reads DVKVTQSSRYLVKRTGEKVFLECVQDMDHENMFWYRQDPGLGLRLIYFSYDVKMKEKGDIPEGYSVSREKKERFSLILESASTNQTSMYLCASTKASGHLNRPQHFGDGTRLSIL.

This rearrangement joins TRBV28 to TRBJ2-7; TRBD1 is a possible D gene (6 bases). Between the trimmed V and J ends, which lost 6 bases and 6 bases, there was a span of 15 bases. The CDR3 runs to 13 residues. Per the germline V gene, CDR1 is MDHEN and CDR2 is SYDVKM. CDR3 amino acids: CASRGTTRGEQYF. The CDR3 region has the DNA TGTGCCAGCAGGGGGACAACAAGGGGCGAGCAGTACTTC.

This chain links TRBV4-1 with TRBJ1-4; D remains unclear. V shed 0 bases and J shed 2 bases, with 13 bases lying between them. Germline CDR1 reads MGHRA; CDR2 reads YSYEKL. This CDR3 contains 17 residues. The CDR3 coding sequence is TGCGCCAGCAGCCAAGATGGTGGGGTAAGGACTAATGAAAAACTGTTTTTT. This sequence encodes CASSQDGGVRTNEKLFF.

This clone was counted between two and nine times. V gene TRBV9 combines with J gene TRBJ1-1, with D hard to call. CDR3 length equals 13 residues. Germline V CDR1 and CDR2: SGDLS, YYNGEE. Trimming left V 4 bases short and J 1 base short, with 8 bases between. Written as DNA, the CDR3 is TGTGCCAGCAGCTCGACTGCGAACACTGAAGCTTTCTTT. It specifies CASSSTANTEAFF.

The J gene is TRBJ2-7, the V gene TRBV19, with a weak D call TRBD1 (6 bases). The CDR3 spans 13 residues. Germline V gene lookup returns CDR1 LNHDA and CDR2 SQIVND (reference sequence). The V end lost 3 bases, the J end lost 5 bases, and 11 bases lay between the germline ends. For the CDR3, the DNA is TGTGCCAGTAGTATGAACAGGGTTCACGAGCAGTACTTC. It is translated as CASSMNRVHEQYF.

The V and J genes are TRBV10-3 and TRBJ2-3, with 11 bases fitting TRBD2. Germline V CDR1 and CDR2: ENHRY, SYGVKD. With V trimmed by 3 bases and J by 3 bases, 5 bases remained unmatched. The CDR3 is 16 amino acids. This CDR3 reads CAISDGSGGGTDTQYF. In DNA, the CDR3 is TGTGCCATCAGTGACGGTAGCGGGGGGGGGACAGATACGCAGTATTTT.

The CDR3 DNA follows: TGTGCCAGCAGGGGAAAGATCCAAGATACGCAGTATTTT. Translation: CASRGKIQDTQYF. The chain links TRBV27 to TRBJ2-3; D is unclear. This CDR3 contains 13 residues. CDR1 and CDR2 from the germline V gene are MNHEY and SMNVEV (reference sequence). V was pared by 6 bases and J by 5 bases, with 12 bases between.